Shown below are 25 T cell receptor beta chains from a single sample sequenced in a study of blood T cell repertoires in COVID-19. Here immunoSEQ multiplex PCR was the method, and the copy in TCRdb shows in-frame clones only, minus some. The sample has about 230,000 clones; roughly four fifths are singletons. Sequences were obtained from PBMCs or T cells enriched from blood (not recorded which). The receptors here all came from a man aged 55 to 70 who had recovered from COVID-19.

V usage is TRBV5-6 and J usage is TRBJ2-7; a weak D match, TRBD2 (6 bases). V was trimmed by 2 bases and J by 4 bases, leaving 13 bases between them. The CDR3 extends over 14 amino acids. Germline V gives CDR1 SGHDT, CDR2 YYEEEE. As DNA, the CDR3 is TGTGCCAGCAGCTTACGTGCCGGGGGTTACGAGCAGTACTTC. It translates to CASSLRAGGYEQYF.

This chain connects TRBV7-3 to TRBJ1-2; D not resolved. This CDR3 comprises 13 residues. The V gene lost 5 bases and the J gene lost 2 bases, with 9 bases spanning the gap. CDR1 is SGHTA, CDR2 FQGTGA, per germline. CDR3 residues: CASSPAGNYGYTF. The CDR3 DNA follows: TGTGCCAGCAGCCCGGCGGGAAACTATGGCTACACCTTC.

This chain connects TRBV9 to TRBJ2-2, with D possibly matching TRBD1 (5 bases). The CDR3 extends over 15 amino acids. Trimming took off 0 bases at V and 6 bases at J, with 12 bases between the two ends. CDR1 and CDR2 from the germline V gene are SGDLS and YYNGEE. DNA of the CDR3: TGTGCCAGCAGCGTAGATAGGGGAAACGCCGGGGAGCTGTTTTTT. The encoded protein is CASSVDRGNAGELFF.

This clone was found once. CDR3 amino acids: CASSERGPYNSPLHF. CDR3 coding DNA: TGTGCCAGCAGTGAACGGGGTCCCTATAATTCACCCCTCCACTTT. The chain is built from TRBV2 and TRBJ1-6; D is unclear. The CDR3 runs 15 residues. V was clipped by 2 bases and J by 2 bases, with 7 bases between them. CDR1 is SNHLY, CDR2 FYNNEI, per germline.

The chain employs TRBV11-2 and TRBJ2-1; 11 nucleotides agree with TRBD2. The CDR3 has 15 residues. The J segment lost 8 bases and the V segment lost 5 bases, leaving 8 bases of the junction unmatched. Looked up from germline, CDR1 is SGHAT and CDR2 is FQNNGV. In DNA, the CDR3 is TGTGCCAGCAGCACAGGACTAGCGGGTTTGGATGAGCAGTTCTTC. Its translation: CASSTGLAGLDEQFF.

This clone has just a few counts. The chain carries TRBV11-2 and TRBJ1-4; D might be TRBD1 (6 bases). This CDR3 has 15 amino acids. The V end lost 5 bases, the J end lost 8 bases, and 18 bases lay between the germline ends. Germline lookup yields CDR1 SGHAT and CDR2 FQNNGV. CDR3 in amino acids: CASSVTGFAGEKLFF. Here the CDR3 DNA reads TGTGCCAGCAGCGTAACAGGGTTCGCGGGCGAAAAACTGTTTTTT.

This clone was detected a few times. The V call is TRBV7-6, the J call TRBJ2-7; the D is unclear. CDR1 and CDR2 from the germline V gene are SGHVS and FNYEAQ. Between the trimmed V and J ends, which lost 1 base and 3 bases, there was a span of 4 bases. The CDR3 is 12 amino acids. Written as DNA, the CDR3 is TGTGCCAGCAGCTTAGTTATCTACGAGCAGTACTTC. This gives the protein CASSLVIYEQYF. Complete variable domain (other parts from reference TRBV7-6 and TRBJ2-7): GAGVSQSPRYKVTKRGQDVALRCDPISGHVSLYWYRQALGQGPEFLTYFNYEAQQDKSGLPNDRFSAERPEGSISTLTIQRTEQRDSAMYRCASSLVIYEQYFGPGTRLTVT.

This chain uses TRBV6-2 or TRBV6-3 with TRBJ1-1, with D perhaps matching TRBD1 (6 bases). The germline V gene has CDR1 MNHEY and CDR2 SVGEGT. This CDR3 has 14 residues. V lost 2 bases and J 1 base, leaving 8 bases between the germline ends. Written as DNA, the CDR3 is TGTGCCAGCAGTTACGACAGGCGGAACACTGAAGCTTTCTTT. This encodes CASSYDRRNTEAFF.

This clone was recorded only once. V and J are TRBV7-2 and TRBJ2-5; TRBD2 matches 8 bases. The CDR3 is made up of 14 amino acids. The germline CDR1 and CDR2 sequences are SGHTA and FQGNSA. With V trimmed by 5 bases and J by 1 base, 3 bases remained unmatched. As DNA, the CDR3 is TGTGCCAGCAGCACCCGGGGGGGCCAAGAGACCCAGTACTTC. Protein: CASSTRGGQETQYF.

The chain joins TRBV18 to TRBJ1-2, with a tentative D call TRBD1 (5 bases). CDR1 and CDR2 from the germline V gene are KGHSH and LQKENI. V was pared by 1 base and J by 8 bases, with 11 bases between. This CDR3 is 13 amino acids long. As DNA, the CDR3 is TGTGCCAGCTCACCACGGGGCAAAGAGGGCTACACCTTC. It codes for CASSPRGKEGYTF.

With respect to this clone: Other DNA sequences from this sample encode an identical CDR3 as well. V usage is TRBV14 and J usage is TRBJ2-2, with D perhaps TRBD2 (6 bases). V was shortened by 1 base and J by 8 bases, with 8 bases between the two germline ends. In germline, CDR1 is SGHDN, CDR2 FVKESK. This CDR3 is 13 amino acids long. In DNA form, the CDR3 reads TGTGCCAGCAGCCAAGTGCGGGGTGGGGAGCTGTTTTTT. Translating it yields CASSQVRGGELFF.

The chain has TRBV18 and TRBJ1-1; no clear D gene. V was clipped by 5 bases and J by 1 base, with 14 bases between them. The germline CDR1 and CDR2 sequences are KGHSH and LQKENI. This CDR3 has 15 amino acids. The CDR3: CASSSYSSSNTEAFF. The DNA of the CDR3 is TGTGCCAGCTCATCCTACAGCTCATCGAACACTGAAGCTTTCTTT.

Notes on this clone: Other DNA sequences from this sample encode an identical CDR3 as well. As DNA, the CDR3 is TGTGCCAGCAGCTTAGACTCCCAAGAGACCCAGTACTTC. Protein product: CASSLDSQETQYF. The gene calls are TRBV7-9 and TRBJ2-5; no clear D. V dropped 1 base and J dropped 1 base, with 4 bases sitting between them. The germline V gene has CDR1 SEHNR and CDR2 FQNEAQ (reference sequence). CDR3 length equals 13 residues.

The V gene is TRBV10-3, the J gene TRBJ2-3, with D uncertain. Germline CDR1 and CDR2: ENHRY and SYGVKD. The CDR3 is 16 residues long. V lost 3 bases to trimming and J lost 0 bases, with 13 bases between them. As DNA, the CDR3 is TGTGCCATCAGTGAAAAGAGCGCCACTAGCACAGATACGCAGTATTTT. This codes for CAISEKSATSTDTQYF.

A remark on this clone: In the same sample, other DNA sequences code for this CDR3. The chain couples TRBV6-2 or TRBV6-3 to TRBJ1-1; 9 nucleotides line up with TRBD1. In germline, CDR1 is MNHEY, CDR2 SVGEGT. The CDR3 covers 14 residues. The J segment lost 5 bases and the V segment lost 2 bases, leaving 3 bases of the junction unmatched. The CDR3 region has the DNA TGTGCCAGCAGTTACGACAGGGGGAGTACTGAAGCTTTCTTT. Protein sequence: CASSYDRGSTEAFF.

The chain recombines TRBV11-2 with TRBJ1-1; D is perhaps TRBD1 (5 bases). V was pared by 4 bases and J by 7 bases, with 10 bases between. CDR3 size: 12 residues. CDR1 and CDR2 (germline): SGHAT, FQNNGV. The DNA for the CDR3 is TGTGCCAGCAGCTCCAGGGAAATTGAAGCTTTCTTT. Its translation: CASSSREIEAFF.

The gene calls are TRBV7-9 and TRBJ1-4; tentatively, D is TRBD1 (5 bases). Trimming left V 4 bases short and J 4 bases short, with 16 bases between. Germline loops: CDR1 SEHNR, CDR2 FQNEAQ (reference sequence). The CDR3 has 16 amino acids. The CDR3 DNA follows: TGTGCCAGCAGCTCCCCTTTGGCAGGGAATAATGAAAAACTGTTTTTT. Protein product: CASSSPLAGNNEKLFF.

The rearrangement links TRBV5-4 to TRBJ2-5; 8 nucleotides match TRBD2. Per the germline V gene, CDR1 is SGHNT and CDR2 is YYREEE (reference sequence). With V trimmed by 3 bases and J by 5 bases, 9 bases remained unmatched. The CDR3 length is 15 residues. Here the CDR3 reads CASSSLAGGRETQYF. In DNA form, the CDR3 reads TGTGCCAGCAGCTCCCTCGCGGGGGGCCGGGAGACCCAGTACTTC.

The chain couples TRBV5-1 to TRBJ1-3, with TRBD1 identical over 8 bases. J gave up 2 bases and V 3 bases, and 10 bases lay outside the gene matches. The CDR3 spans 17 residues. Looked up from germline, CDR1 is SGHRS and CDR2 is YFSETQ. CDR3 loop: CASSSGQAIAPGNTIYF. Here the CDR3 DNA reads TGCGCCAGCAGCTCGGGACAGGCAATCGCCCCTGGAAACACCATATATTTT.

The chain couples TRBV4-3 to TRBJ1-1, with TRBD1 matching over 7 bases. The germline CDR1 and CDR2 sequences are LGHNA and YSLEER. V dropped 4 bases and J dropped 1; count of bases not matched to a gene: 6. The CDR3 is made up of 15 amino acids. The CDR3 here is CASSLTGAQNTEAFF. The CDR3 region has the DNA TGCGCCAGCAGCCTTACAGGGGCTCAGAACACTGAAGCTTTCTTT.

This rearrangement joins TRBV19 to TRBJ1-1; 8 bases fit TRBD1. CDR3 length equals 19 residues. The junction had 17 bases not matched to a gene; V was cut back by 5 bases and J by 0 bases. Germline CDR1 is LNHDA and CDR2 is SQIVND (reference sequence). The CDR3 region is CASSPRTGTLSTLNTEAFF. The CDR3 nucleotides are TGTGCCAGTAGTCCCCGGACAGGGACTCTATCCACGTTGAACACTGAAGCTTTCTTT.

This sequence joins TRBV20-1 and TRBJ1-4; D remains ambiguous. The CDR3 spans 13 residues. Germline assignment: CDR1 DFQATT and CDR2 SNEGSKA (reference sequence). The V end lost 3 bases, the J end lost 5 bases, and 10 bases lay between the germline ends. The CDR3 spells CSASSQNNEKLFF. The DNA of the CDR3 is TGCAGTGCTAGTAGTCAGAACAATGAAAAACTGTTTTTT.

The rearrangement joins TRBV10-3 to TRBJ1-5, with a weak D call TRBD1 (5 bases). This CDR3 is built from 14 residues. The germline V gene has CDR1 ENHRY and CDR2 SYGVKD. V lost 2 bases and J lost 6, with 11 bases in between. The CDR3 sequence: CAISEQGAGQPQHF. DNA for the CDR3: TGTGCCATCAGTGAGCAAGGGGCTGGTCAGCCCCAGCATTTT.

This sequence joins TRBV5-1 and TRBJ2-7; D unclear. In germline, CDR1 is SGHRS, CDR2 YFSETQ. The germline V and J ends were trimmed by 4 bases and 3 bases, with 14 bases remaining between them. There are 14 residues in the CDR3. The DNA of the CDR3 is TGCGCCAGCAGCAAATCGACAACCAACTACGAGCAGTACTTC. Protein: CASSKSTTNYEQYF.

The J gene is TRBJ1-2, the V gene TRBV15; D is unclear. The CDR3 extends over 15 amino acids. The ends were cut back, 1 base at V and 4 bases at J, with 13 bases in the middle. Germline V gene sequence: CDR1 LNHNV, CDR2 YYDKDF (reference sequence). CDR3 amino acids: CATSRAMETVYGYTF. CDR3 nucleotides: TGTGCCACCAGCAGAGCCATGGAGACCGTCTATGGCTACACCTTC.